Below are 9 T cell receptor beta chains sequenced from a single sample in a study of cytomegalovirus exposure and HLA in healthy donors. 13 Jbeta primers and 60 Vbeta primers were used for the PCR. Libraries were prepared by immunoSEQ multiplex PCR; TCRdb keeps only in-frame clonotypes and omits some of them. The data hold 130,000 to 150,000 clones, with approximately 80% observed a single time. Material: PBMCs. These receptors came from a woman between 40 and 50 years old in good health and CMV-seropositive.

V gene TRBV27 combines with J gene TRBJ2-1; weak D call: TRBD2 (5 bases). The CDR3 is made up of 14 amino acids. The V gene lost 5 bases and the J gene lost 5 bases, with 13 bases spanning the gap. Per germline, CDR1 MNHEY and CDR2 SMNVEV (reference sequence). CDR3 sequence reads: CASSLGGPHNEQFF. The CDR3 nucleotides are TGTGCCAGCAGTCTCGGAGGACCCCACAATGAGCAGTTCTTC.

The chain recombines TRBV9 with TRBJ2-7; 10 bases align to TRBD2. CDR3 length equals 15 residues. Unmatched junction bases numbered 10, after V lost 3 bases and J lost 7 bases. Per the germline V gene, CDR1 is SGDLS and CDR2 is YYNGEE. CDR3 loop: CASSAQAGGPGEQYF. The CDR3 bases are TGTGCCAGCAGCGCCCAAGCGGGAGGGCCGGGGGAGCAGTACTTC.

This rearrangement joins TRBV6-4 to TRBJ2-7; D unresolved. CDR3 length equals 12 residues. Germline CDR1 is MRHNA and CDR2 is SNTAGT. Deletions cut 5 bases from V and 2 bases from J, with 7 bases between. The CDR3 DNA follows: TGTGCCAGCAGTTCTACCCCCTACGAGCAGTACTTC. It specifies CASSSTPYEQYF.

The chain is built from TRBV5-6 and TRBJ1-4; D might be TRBD1 (6 bases). Germline lookup yields CDR1 SGHDT and CDR2 YYEEEE. V was shortened by 4 bases and J by 6 bases, with 19 bases between the two germline ends. The CDR3 has 16 residues. CDR3 amino acids: CASSPTPGGGYEKLFF. CDR3 sequence (DNA): TGTGCCAGCAGCCCCACGCCGGGAGGGGGGTATGAAAAACTGTTTTTT. The entire variable domain, with the rest obtained from reference TRBV5-6 and TRBJ1-4, is as follows: DAGVTQSPTHLIKTRGQQVTLRCSPKSGHDTVSWYQQALGQGPQFIFQYYEEEERQRGNFPDRFSGHQFPNYSSELNVNALLLGDSALYLCASSPTPGGGYEKLFFGSGTQLSVL.

The J gene is TRBJ1-2, the V gene TRBV27; no definite D call. Germline lookup yields CDR1 MNHEY and CDR2 SMNVEV (reference sequence). The length of the CDR3 is 15 residues. The germline V and J ends were trimmed by 0 bases and 8 bases, with 16 bases remaining between them. Written as DNA, the CDR3 is TGTGCCAGCAGTTTATCGTCGGGTCTCTATGGAGGCTACACCTTC. Translation gives CASSLSSGLYGGYTF.

V and J are TRBV6-4 and TRBJ2-2, with TRBD2 matching 7 bases. The CDR3 runs 15 residues. Germline CDR1 reads MRHNA; CDR2 reads SNTAGT. With V trimmed by 7 bases and J by 0 bases, 5 bases remained unmatched. DNA of the CDR3: TGTGCCAGCAAGGCTCTAGCGGCGAACACCGGGGAGCTGTTTTTT. It yields the protein CASKALAANTGELFF.

The count of this clone is one. The chain couples TRBV27 to TRBJ2-5, with D possibly being TRBD1 (6 bases). There are 15 residues in the CDR3. Germline loops: CDR1 MNHEY, CDR2 SMNVEV (reference sequence). V lost 6 bases and J lost 2, with 16 bases in between. The DNA for the CDR3 is TGTGCCAGCAGCCAAAGACAGGAGTTACAAGAGACCCAGTACTTC. Translation gives CASSQRQELQETQYF.

The chain employs TRBV11-3 and TRBJ1-1, with D maybe TRBD1 (5 bases). From germline, CDR1 is SGHNT and CDR2 YENEEA. Trimming removed 4 bases at V and 1 base at J, with 13 bases between. The CDR3 length is 15 residues. The CDR3 loop is CASSSRAGPNTEAFF. In DNA, the CDR3 is TGTGCCAGCAGCTCCCGGGCGGGACCGAACACTGAAGCTTTCTTT.

This clone was seen a few times. The J gene is TRBJ1-2, the V gene TRBV2; 9 bases are a match to TRBD1. Germline assignment: CDR1 SNHLY and CDR2 FYNNEI. The CDR3 is 14 amino acids. V was pared by 1 base and J by 8 bases, with 5 bases of the junction left unmatched. CDR3 amino acids: CASSEGTGVGGYTF. In nucleotides, the CDR3 is TGTGCCAGCAGTGAAGGGACAGGGGTTGGCGGCTACACCTTC.